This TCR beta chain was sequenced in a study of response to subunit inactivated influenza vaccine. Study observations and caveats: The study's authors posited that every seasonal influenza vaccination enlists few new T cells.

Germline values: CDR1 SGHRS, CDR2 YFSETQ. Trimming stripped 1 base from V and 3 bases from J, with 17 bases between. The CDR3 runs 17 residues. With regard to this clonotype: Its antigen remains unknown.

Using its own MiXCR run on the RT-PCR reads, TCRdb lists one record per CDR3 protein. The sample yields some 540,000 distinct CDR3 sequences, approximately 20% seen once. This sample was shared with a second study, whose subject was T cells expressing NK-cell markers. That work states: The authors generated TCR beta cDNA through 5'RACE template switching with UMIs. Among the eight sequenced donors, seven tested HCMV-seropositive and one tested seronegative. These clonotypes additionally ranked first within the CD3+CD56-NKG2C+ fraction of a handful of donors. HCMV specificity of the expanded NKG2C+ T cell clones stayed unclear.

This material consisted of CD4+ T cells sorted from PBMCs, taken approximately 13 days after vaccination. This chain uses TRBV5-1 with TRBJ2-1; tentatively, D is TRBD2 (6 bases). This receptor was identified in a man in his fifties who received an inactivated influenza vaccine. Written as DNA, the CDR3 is TGCGCCAGCAGCTTGTCGAACGGGAGAGAGATCTACAATGAGCAGTTCTTC. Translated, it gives CASSLSNGREIYNEQFF.